Presented here are 30 T cell receptor beta chains from one specimen sequenced in a study of blood T cell repertoires in COVID-19. Profiled with immunoSEQ multiplex PCR; TCRdb holds only in-frame clones, not every one. The sample consists of under 200,000 clones, around 84% of them appearing once. Input material: peripheral blood. The receptors derive from a woman aged 45-60 years with COVID-19, enrolled during active disease.

The chain recombines TRBV7-3 with TRBJ2-2, with TRBD1 matching over 10 bases. Germline lookup yields CDR1 SGHTA and CDR2 FQGTGA. This CDR3 comprises 16 residues. With V trimmed by 5 bases and J by 5 bases, 8 bases remained unmatched. The chain's CDR3 is CASSRGQGPSTGELFF. CDR3 DNA: TGTGCCAGCAGCCGGGGACAGGGGCCATCAACCGGGGAGCTGTTTTTT.

CDR3 sequence reads: CASSAQPGTGYPRAFF. Here the CDR3 DNA reads TGTGCCAGCAGTGCCCAGCCTGGGACAGGCTACCCTCGGGCTTTCTTT. The J gene is TRBJ1-1, the V gene TRBV27; 8 nucleotides match TRBD1. V trimming: 5 bases; J trimming: 11 bases; junction bases outside the gene matches: 19. Germline V gives CDR1 MNHEY, CDR2 SMNVEV (reference sequence). This CDR3 has 16 residues.

This sequence joins TRBV3-1 (or the pseudogene TRBV3-2) and TRBJ1-1; 7 bases are shared with TRBD1. The CDR3 is 14 residues long. V dropped 3 bases and J dropped 6; count of bases not matched to a gene: 7. Germline CDR1 is LGHDT and CDR2 is YNNKEL (reference sequence). The CDR3 reads CASSHTGVWSEAFF. In DNA form, the CDR3 reads TGTGCCAGCAGCCATACAGGGGTTTGGTCTGAAGCTTTCTTT.

The gene calls are TRBV10-3 and TRBJ2-3; 8 bases match TRBD2. Germline CDR1 ENHRY, CDR2 SYGVKD. The V and J ends lost 3 bases and 2 bases, in that order; junction bases with no gene match: 13. This CDR3 is 18 amino acids long. Written as DNA, the CDR3 is TGTGCCATCAGTGAAAGTAGGGAAACTAGCGGAACCACAGATACGCAGTATTTT. It yields the protein CAISESRETSGTTDTQYF.

This clone was seen more than once but under ten times. The CDR3, as DNA: TGCGCCAGCAGCCAAGCCCTAGTAAACACCATATATTTT. This sequence encodes CASSQALVNTIYF. V usage is TRBV4-1 and J usage is TRBJ1-3; D is uncertain. There are 13 residues in the CDR3. V gave up 1 base and J gave up 6 bases, with 7 bases separating them. Germline V gives CDR1 MGHRA, CDR2 YSYEKL.

CDR3 in amino acids: CASSPAGPDSYNEQFF. The CDR3 DNA reads TGTGCCAGCAGCCCGGCGGGCCCGGATTCCTACAATGAGCAGTTCTTC. The chain carries TRBV7-7 and TRBJ2-1; a possible D gene is TRBD2 (5 bases). V lost 5 bases and J 1 base, leaving 15 bases between the germline ends. This CDR3 is built from 16 residues. Germline CDR1 and CDR2: SSHAT and FNYEAQ (reference sequence). Combining the CDR3 with reference TRBV7-7 and TRBJ2-1 gives the whole variable domain GAGVSQSPRYKVTKRGQDVTLRCDPISSHATLYWYQQALGQGPEFLTYFNYEAQPDKSGLPSDRFSAERPEGSISTLTIQRTEQRDSAMYRCASSPAGPDSYNEQFFGPGTRLTVL.

The chain is built from TRBV6-1 and TRBJ2-3; 9 bases map to TRBD2. This CDR3 is built from 17 residues. CDR1 MNHNS and CDR2 SASEGT come from the germline V gene. The V segment lost 1 base and the J segment 10 bases; nucleotides outside the gene matches: 15. This chain's CDR3 is CASSEVGSGGSYLPQYF. The DNA for the CDR3 is TGTGCCAGCAGTGAAGTAGGTAGCGGGGGCTCGTATCTCCCGCAGTATTTT.

This chain uses TRBV7-2 with TRBJ1-3, with D perhaps TRBD1 (6 bases). With 2 bases removed from V and 2 bases from J, the gap between germline ends came to 16 bases. The CDR3 sequence is 17 residues long. The germline CDR1 and CDR2 sequences are SGHTA and FQGNSA. The CDR3 DNA reads TGTGCCAGCAGCTTATTTGCGCAGGGGCAGGCTGGAAACACCATATATTTT. Residues: CASSLFAQGQAGNTIYF.

The chain carries TRBV19 and TRBJ2-3; 12 positions agree with TRBD2. Germline V gene sequence: CDR1 LNHDA, CDR2 SQIVND (reference sequence). The CDR3 consists of 18 residues. V was clipped by 1 base and J by 1 base; unmatched bases: 6. CDR3 sequence: CASSIALAGGAGTDTQYF. The DNA for the CDR3 is TGTGCCAGTAGTATAGCTCTAGCGGGGGGGGCCGGCACAGATACGCAGTATTTT.

The chain uses TRBV18 and TRBJ1-2; TRBD1 aligns across 7 bases. The CDR3 totals 13 residues. V was pared by 2 bases and J by 7 bases, with 4 bases of the junction left unmatched. Germline V gene lookup returns CDR1 KGHSH and CDR2 LQKENI. DNA of the CDR3: TGTGCCAGCTCACCAGACAGGGTGGTTGGCTACACCTTC. It translates to CASSPDRVVGYTF.

V and J are TRBV2 and TRBJ1-2; weak D call: TRBD1 (6 bases). The CDR3 totals 13 residues. Trimming took 2 bases from V and 2 from J, leaving 6 bases between them. Germline V lookup: CDR1 SNHLY, CDR2 FYNNEI. The CDR3 nucleotides are TGTGCCAGCAGTGAAACAGGGAACTATGGCTACACCTTC. Amino acids: CASSETGNYGYTF.

The chain couples TRBV19 to TRBJ1-1, with no clear D. This CDR3 has 14 residues. The V end lost 5 bases, the J end lost 0 bases, and 10 bases lay between the germline ends. The germline V gene encodes CDR1 LNHDA and CDR2 SQIVND (reference sequence). CDR3 sequence (DNA): TGTGCCAGTAGTTTCTCTGAGCTGAACACTGAAGCTTTCTTT. Amino acid sequence: CASSFSELNTEAFF.

In nucleotides, the CDR3 is TGTGCCACCAGCAGAGGGGACAGCTACAATGAGCAGTTCTTC. Translated: CATSRGDSYNEQFF. This chain links TRBV15 with TRBJ2-1, with 7 bases fitting TRBD1. Trimming cost V 1 base and J 3 bases; bases outside gene matches: 0. The CDR3 is 14 residues long. Per germline, CDR1 LNHNV and CDR2 YYDKDF (reference sequence).

The V and J genes are TRBV15 and TRBJ2-3, with TRBD2 matching 8 bases. The V gene's germline CDR1 is LNHNV and CDR2 YYDKDF (reference sequence). Unmatched junction bases numbered 4, after V lost 8 bases and J lost 0 bases. The length of the CDR3 is 14 residues. The chain's CDR3 is CATRPSGSTDTQYF. The CDR3 nucleotides are TGTGCCACCCGTCCTAGCGGGAGCACAGATACGCAGTATTTT.

The genes are TRBV6-5 and TRBJ2-2; 8 nucleotides match TRBD2. V shed 7 bases and J 1 base; nucleotides not matched to a gene: 5. Germline CDR1 and CDR2: MNHEY and SVGAGI. The CDR3 sequence is 15 residues long. CDR3 region: CASTPLAVNTGELFF. CDR3 bases: TGTGCCAGCACACCACTAGCGGTGAACACCGGGGAGCTGTTTTTT.

This clone occurred a few times. The rearrangement joins TRBV7-9 to TRBJ1-1; D ambiguous. The ends were cut back, 4 bases at V and 1 base at J, with 19 bases in the middle. Germline V gene sequence: CDR1 SEHNR, CDR2 FQNEAQ (reference sequence). This CDR3 has 17 amino acids. The CDR3 DNA follows: TGTGCCAGCAGCTCAACCCAACTGTTGAAGAGGAACACTGAAGCTTTCTTT. Encoded protein: CASSSTQLLKRNTEAFF.

The chain carries TRBV7-3 and TRBJ2-1, with 9 bases that match TRBD2. The CDR3 length is 16 residues. The germline CDR1 and CDR2 sequences are SGHTA and FQGTGA. The ends lost 5 bases at V and 7 bases at J; junction bases unmatched: 12. CDR3 nucleotide sequence: TGTGCCAGCAGCATGATTAGCGGGGGACCTTTGAATGAGCAGTTCTTC. Amino acids: CASSMISGGPLNEQFF. The full variable domain, with the rest looked up from reference TRBV7-3 and TRBJ2-1, is GAGVSQTPSNKVTEKGKYVELRCDPISGHTALYWYRQSLGQGPEFLIYFQGTGAADDSGLPNDRFFAVRPEGSVSTLKIQRTERGDSAVYLCASSMISGGPLNEQFFGPGTRLTVL.

This clone was seen once. The chain has TRBV14 and TRBJ1-1; D uncertain. Germline loops: CDR1 SGHDN, CDR2 FVKESK. V lost 6 bases to trimming and J lost 0 bases, with 8 bases between them. The CDR3 loop spans 13 amino acids. CDR3: CASSQQMNTEAFF. The CDR3 DNA reads as TGTGCCAGCAGTCAACAGATGAACACTGAAGCTTTCTTT.

CDR3 nucleotide sequence: TGTGCCAGCAGTTTTAGCTCCGAGACCCAGTACTTC. Amino acid sequence: CASSFSSETQYF. The V gene is TRBV12-3 or TRBV12-4, the J gene TRBJ2-5; D is unclear. Deletions cut 3 bases from V and 5 bases from J, with 7 bases between. The CDR3 loop spans 12 amino acids.

The rearrangement uses TRBV27 and TRBJ1-4; TRBD1 matches 10 bases. The V and J ends lost 3 bases and 7 bases, in that order; junction bases with no gene match: 8. CDR3 length equals 16 residues. Germline values: CDR1 MNHEY, CDR2 SMNVEV (reference sequence). CDR3 sequence reads: CASSFYPDRGIEKLFF. In nucleotides, the CDR3 is TGTGCCAGCAGTTTTTATCCGGACAGGGGGATTGAAAAACTGTTTTTT.

The J gene is TRBJ1-3, the V gene TRBV11-2; TRBD1 matches 11 bases. V lost 5 bases to trimming and J lost 2 bases; unmatched junction nucleotides: 11. The germline CDR1 and CDR2 sequences are SGHAT and FQNNGV. The CDR3 spans 18 residues. The CDR3 here is CASSPPPGTGGTGNTIYF. The DNA for the CDR3 is TGTGCCAGCAGCCCTCCCCCCGGGACAGGGGGAACTGGAAACACCATATATTTT.

In its sample, this clone was seen once. The chain uses TRBV15 and TRBJ2-5, with 8 bases aligning to TRBD2. This CDR3 spans 15 amino acids. Germline V lookup: CDR1 LNHNV, CDR2 YYDKDF (reference sequence). V shed 6 bases and J 1 base; nucleotides not matched to a gene: 7. The CDR3 protein is CATSFSGGTQETQYF. Here the CDR3 DNA reads TGTGCCACCAGTTTCAGCGGGGGTACCCAAGAGACCCAGTACTTC.

The gene calls are TRBV3-1 (or the pseudogene TRBV3-2) and TRBJ1-2; D is undetermined. Per the germline V gene, CDR1 is LGHDT and CDR2 is YNNKEL (reference sequence). The CDR3 is made up of 13 amino acids. The ends were cut back, 0 bases at V and 8 bases at J, with 10 bases in the middle. For the CDR3, the DNA is TGTGCCAGCAGCCAAGAGCGAGCGCCCGGCTACACCTTC. Protein product: CASSQERAPGYTF.

V usage is TRBV3-1 (or the pseudogene TRBV3-2) and J usage is TRBJ2-5, with D perhaps TRBD2 (5 bases). Germline V gene sequence: CDR1 LGHDT, CDR2 YNNKEL (reference sequence). V was trimmed by 0 bases and J by 3 bases, leaving 8 bases between them. CDR3 length equals 14 residues. As DNA, the CDR3 is TGTGCCAGCAGCCAAGAGCACGGGAAAGAGACCCAGTACTTC. It translates to CASSQEHGKETQYF.

This chain uses TRBV30 with TRBJ2-7; D perhaps matches TRBD1 (6 bases). The germline CDR1 and CDR2 sequences are GTSNPN and SVGIG (reference sequence). Trimming took 2 bases from V and 4 from J, leaving 15 bases between them. The CDR3 extends over 14 amino acids. CDR3 region: CAWSTWGRGYEQYF. The CDR3 nucleotides are TGTGCCTGGAGTACGTGGGGGCGCGGGTACGAGCAGTACTTC.

The chain couples TRBV5-1 to TRBJ1-2; 7 bases map to TRBD1. V was clipped by 4 bases and J by 7 bases; unmatched bases: 7. CDR3 length equals 13 residues. Looked up from germline, CDR1 is SGHRS and CDR2 is YFSETQ. Here the CDR3 reads CASSTDRASGYTF. The CDR3 coding sequence is TGCGCCAGCAGCACCGACAGGGCGAGTGGCTACACCTTC. The complete variable domain, with remaining parts taken from reference TRBV5-1 and TRBJ1-2, reads KAGVTQTPRYLIKTRGQQVTLSCSPISGHRSVSWYQQTPGQGLQFLFEYFSETQRNKGNFPGRFSGRQFSNSRSEMNVSTLELGDSALYLCASSTDRASGYTFGSGTRLTVV.

The CDR3 nucleotides are TGTGCCAGCAGCTCCGGGACAGGGAAGTTCAATGAGCAGTTCTTC. Residues: CASSSGTGKFNEQFF. V is TRBV28 and J is TRBJ2-1; 9 bases agree with TRBD1. The V and J ends lost 6 bases and 6 bases, in that order; junction bases with no gene match: 9. CDR1 is MDHEN and CDR2 is SYDVKM in the germline V gene. This CDR3 is 15 amino acids long.

This CDR3 reads CASSLSRVREAFF. CDR3 in DNA: TGTGCCAGCAGCTTAAGCAGGGTCCGCGAAGCTTTCTTT. The J gene is TRBJ1-1, the V gene TRBV7-2; a possible D gene is TRBD1 (5 bases). CDR1 is SGHTA, CDR2 FQGNSA, per germline. V lost 2 bases and J lost 8, with 12 bases in between. The CDR3 loop spans 13 amino acids. The full variable domain, completed using reference TRBV7-2 and TRBJ1-1, is GAGVSQSPSNKVTEKGKDVELRCDPISGHTALYWYRQSLGQGLEFLIYFQGNSAPDKSGLPSDRFSAERTGGSVSTLTIQRTQQEDSAVYLCASSLSRVREAFFGQGTRLTVV.

This clone was found once. This chain uses TRBV25-1 with TRBJ1-4; 10 bases map to TRBD1. The J segment lost 7 bases and the V segment lost 9 bases, leaving 5 bases of the junction unmatched. The CDR3 consists of 13 residues. Germline loops: CDR1 MGHDK, CDR2 SYGVNS. CDR3: CASLGQGFEKLFF. CDR3 DNA sequence: TGTGCCAGTTTGGGACAGGGGTTTGAAAAACTGTTTTTT.

This chain uses TRBV7-2 with TRBJ1-1; no reliable D call. The CDR3 consists of 14 residues. V gave up 7 bases and J gave up 0 bases, with 12 bases separating them. In germline, CDR1 is SGHTA, CDR2 FQGNSA. CDR3 DNA sequence: TGTGCCAGCACCCAATGGCAGGTGAACACTGAAGCTTTCTTT. Its protein product is CASTQWQVNTEAFF.